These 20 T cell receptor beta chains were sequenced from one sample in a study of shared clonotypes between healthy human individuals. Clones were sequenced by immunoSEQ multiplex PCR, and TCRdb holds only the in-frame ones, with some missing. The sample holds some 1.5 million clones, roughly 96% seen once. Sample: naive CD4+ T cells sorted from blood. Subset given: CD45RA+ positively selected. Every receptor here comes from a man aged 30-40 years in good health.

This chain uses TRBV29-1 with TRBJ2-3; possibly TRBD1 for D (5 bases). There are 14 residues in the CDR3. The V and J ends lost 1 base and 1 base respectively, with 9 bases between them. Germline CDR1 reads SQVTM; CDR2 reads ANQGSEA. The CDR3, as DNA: TGCAGCGTTGAAGGGGGCGGTGGCACAGATACGCAGTATTTT. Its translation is CSVEGGGGTDTQYF.

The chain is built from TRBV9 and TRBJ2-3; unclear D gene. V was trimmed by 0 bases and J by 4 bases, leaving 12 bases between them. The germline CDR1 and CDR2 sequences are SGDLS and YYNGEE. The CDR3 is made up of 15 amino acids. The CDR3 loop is CASSVAPIISDTQYF. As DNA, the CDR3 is TGTGCCAGCAGCGTAGCCCCGATAATCTCAGATACGCAGTATTTT.

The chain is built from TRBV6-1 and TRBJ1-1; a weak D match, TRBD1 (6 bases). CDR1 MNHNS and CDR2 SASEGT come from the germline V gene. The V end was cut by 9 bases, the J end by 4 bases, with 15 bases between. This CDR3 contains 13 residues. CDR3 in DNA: TGTGCCAGTTCACAGGGTGAGGGCACTGAAGCTTTCTTT. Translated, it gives CASSQGEGTEAFF.

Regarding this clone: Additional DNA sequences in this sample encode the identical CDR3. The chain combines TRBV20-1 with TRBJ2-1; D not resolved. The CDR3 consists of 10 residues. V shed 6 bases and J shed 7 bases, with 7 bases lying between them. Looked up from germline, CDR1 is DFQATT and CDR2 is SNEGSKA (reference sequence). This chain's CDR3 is CSASVNEQFF. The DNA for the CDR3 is TGCAGTGCGAGCGTGAATGAGCAGTTCTTC.

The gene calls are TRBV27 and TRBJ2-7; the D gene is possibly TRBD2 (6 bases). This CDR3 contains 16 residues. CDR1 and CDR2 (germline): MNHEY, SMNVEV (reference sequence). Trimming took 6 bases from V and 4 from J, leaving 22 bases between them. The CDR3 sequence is CASSRDRISRGYEQYF. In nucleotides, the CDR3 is TGTGCCAGCAGCCGCGATCGGATCAGTCGGGGGTACGAGCAGTACTTC.

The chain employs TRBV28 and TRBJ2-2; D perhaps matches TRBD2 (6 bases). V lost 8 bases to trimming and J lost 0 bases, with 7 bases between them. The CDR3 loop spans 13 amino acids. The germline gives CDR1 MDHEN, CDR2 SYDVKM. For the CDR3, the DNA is TGTGCCAGCTGGGGGGCGAACACCGGGGAGCTGTTTTTT. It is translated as CASWGANTGELFF.

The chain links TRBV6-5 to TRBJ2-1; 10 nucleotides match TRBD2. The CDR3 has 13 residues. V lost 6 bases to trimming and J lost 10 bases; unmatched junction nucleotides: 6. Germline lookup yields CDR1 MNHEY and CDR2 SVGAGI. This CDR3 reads CASRWGLANEQFF. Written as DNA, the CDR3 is TGTGCCAGCAGGTGGGGACTAGCGAACGAGCAGTTCTTC.

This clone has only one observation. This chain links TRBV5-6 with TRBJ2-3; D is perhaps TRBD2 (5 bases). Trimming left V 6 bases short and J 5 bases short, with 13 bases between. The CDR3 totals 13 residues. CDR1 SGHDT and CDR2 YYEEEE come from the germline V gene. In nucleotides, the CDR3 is TGTGCCAGCATCATTGGAGGACGAGATACGCAGTATTTT. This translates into CASIIGGRDTQYF.

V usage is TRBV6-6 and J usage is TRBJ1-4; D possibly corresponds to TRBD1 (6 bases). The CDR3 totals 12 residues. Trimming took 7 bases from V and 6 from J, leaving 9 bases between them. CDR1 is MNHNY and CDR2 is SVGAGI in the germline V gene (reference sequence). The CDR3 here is CASTGADEKLFF. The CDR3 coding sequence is TGTGCCAGCACGGGGGCGGATGAAAAACTGTTTTTT.

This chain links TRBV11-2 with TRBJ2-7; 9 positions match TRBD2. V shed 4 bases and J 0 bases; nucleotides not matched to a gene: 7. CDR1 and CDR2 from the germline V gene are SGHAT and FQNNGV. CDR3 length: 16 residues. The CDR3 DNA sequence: TGTGCCAGCAGCTGGGGTGCGGGAGGGCCCTCCTACGAGCAGTACTTC. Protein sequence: CASSWGAGGPSYEQYF.

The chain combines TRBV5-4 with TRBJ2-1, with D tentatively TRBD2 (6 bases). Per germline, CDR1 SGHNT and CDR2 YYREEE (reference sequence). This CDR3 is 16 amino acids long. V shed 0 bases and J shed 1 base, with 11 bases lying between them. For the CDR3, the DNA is TGTGCCAGCAGCTTGGCCGGGGCGGGATCCTACAATGAGCAGTTCTTC. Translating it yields CASSLAGAGSYNEQFF.

In DNA, the CDR3 is TGTGCCAGCAGCGTCCACGGGACTAGCGGGCAGGAGACCCAGTACTTC. Translation gives CASSVHGTSGQETQYF. This chain uses TRBV9 with TRBJ2-5; 12 bases map to TRBD2. The CDR3 extends over 16 amino acids. V lost 2 bases, J lost 5 bases, and 7 bases stayed unmatched. The germline V gene has CDR1 SGDLS and CDR2 YYNGEE.

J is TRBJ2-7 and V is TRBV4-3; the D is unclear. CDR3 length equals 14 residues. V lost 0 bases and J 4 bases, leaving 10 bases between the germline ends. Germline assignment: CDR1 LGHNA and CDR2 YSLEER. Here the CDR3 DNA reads TGCGCCAGCAGCCAAGAAAGGTATTGGTACGAGCAGTACTTC. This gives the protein CASSQERYWYEQYF.

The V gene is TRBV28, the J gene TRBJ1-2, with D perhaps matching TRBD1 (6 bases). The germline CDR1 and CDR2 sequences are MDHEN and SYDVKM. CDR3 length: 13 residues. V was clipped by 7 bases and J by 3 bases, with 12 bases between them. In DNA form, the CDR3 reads TGTGCCAGCACTCCAGGGGCCGACTATGGCTACACCTTC. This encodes CASTPGADYGYTF.

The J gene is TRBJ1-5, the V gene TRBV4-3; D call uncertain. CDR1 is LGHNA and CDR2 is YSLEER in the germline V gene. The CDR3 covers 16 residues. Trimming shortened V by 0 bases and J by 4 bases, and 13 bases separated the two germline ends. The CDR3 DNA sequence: TGCGCCAGCAGCCAAGAAAGTCAGTCAGGTAATCAGCCCCAGCATTTT. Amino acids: CASSQESQSGNQPQHF.

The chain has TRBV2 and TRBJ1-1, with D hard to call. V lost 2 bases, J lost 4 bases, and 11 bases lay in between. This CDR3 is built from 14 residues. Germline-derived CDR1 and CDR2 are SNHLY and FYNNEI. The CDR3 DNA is TGTGCCAGCAGTGAACTGGGTGGAGGCACTGAAGCTTTCTTT. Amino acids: CASSELGGGTEAFF.

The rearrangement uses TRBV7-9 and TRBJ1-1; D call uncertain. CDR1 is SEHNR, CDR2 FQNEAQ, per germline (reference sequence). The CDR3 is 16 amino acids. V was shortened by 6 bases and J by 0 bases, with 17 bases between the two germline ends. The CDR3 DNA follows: TGTGCCAGCAGTTCCACCGGGGAAACTATGAACACTGAAGCTTTCTTT. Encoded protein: CASSSTGETMNTEAFF.

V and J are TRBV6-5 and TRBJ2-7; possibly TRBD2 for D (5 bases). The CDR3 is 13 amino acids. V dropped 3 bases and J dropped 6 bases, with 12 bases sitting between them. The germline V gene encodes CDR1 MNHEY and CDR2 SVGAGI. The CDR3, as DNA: TGTGCCAGCAGTTATGTGTCGGGGAGCGAGCAGTACTTC. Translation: CASSYVSGSEQYF.

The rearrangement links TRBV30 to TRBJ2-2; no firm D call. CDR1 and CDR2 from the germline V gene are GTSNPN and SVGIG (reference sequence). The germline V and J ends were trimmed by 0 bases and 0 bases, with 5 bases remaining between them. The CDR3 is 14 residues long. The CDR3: CAWSVAPNTGELFF. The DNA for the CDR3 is TGTGCCTGGAGTGTGGCCCCGAACACCGGGGAGCTGTTTTTT.

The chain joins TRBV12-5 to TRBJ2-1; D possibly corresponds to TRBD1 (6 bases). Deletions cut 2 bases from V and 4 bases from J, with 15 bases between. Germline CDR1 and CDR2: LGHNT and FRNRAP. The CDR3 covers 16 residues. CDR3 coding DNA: TGTGCTAGTGGTTTGAACCGGGACACCGCGTACAATGAGCAGTTCTTC. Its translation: CASGLNRDTAYNEQFF.